One sample yielded the 20 T cell receptor beta chains listed below, sequenced in a study of T cells of healthy individuals. Via MiXCR, TCRdb re-called the 5' RACE reads, giving one row per CDR3 protein. This sample carries around 63,000 distinct CDR3 sequences, about 16% of them seen once, and the ten largest clones take about 4.7%. The receptor set was obtained from a human donor in good health.

This clonotype was counted a few times. The J gene is TRBJ1-4, the V gene TRBV11-2; D not certain. Germline V gene lookup returns CDR1 SGHAT and CDR2 FQNNGV. Trimming removed 0 bases from V and 4 bases from J, with 9 bases in between. The CDR3 has 15 residues. The CDR3 sequence is CASSLERRDNEKLFF. Written as DNA, the CDR3 is TGTGCCAGCAGCTTAGAACGCAGAGATAATGAAAAACTGTTTTTT.

V and J are TRBV5-1 and TRBJ2-5; D call uncertain. The CDR3 length is 16 residues. CDR1 is SGHRS, CDR2 YFSETQ, per germline. V gave up 4 bases and J gave up 0 bases, with 16 bases separating them. The CDR3 sequence: CASSPARATYQETQYF. The CDR3 nucleotides are TGCGCCAGCAGCCCGGCACGAGCGACGTACCAAGAGACCCAGTACTTC.

This clonotype has just one count. V usage is TRBV6-1 and J usage is TRBJ2-7; D gene uncertain. V lost 8 bases and J 4 bases, leaving 15 bases between the germline ends. The CDR3 contains 13 residues. Per the germline V gene, CDR1 is MNHNS and CDR2 is SASEGT. This CDR3 is CASGSLAGYEQYF. CDR3 nucleotides: TGTGCCAGCGGATCACTGGCCGGTTACGAGCAGTACTTC.

The rearrangement uses TRBV10-3 and TRBJ1-5, with 9 bases lining up with TRBD1. Germline V gives CDR1 ENHRY, CDR2 SYGVKD. This CDR3 region has 19 residues. V dropped 11 bases and J dropped 2; count of bases not matched to a gene: 22. As DNA, the CDR3 is TGTGCCTCCCTTCGCATTCTCCGGGACAGGGTGAGGGGCAATCAGCCCCAGCATTTT. Translated, it gives CASLRILRDRVRGNQPQHF.

In this sample, this clonotype turned up a few times. The chain has TRBV5-1 and TRBJ1-5; unclear D gene. There are 12 residues in the CDR3. V was cut by 4 bases and J by 5 bases, with 7 bases left in between. CDR1 is SGHRS and CDR2 is YFSETQ in the germline V gene. For the CDR3, the DNA is TGCGCCAGCAGCGTGACCGATCAGCCCCAGCATTTT. This gives the protein CASSVTDQPQHF.

This clonotype occurred many times. This rearrangement joins TRBV20-1 to TRBJ1-1; 10 bases are shared with TRBD1. V gave up 0 bases and J gave up 3 bases; unmatched junction bases: 4. This CDR3 is 15 amino acids long. Germline V gene sequence: CDR1 DFQATT, CDR2 SNEGSKA (reference sequence). Written as DNA, the CDR3 is TGCAGTGCTAGAGAGACAGGGGGCTCTGACACTGAAGCTTTCTTT. This translates into CSARETGGSDTEAFF.

This clonotype was counted once. The chain's CDR3 is CASSWSGEAYEQYF. The CDR3 DNA is TGTGCCAGCAGTTGGTCAGGGGAGGCCTACGAGCAGTACTTC. The V gene is TRBV6-5, the J gene TRBJ2-7; D possibly uses TRBD1 or TRBD2 (6 bases each). The CDR3 spans 14 residues. Germline lookup yields CDR1 MNHEY and CDR2 SVGAGI. Trimming shortened V by 4 bases and J by 2 bases, and 12 bases separated the two germline ends.

Here the CDR3 DNA reads TGTGCCAGCAGCCCCGGGGGTCGTTCAGGGAACAATGAGCAGTTCTTC. This gives the protein CASSPGGRSGNNEQFF. This chain connects TRBV3-1 to TRBJ2-1; the D gene is possibly TRBD2 (6 bases). V lost 4 bases, J lost 5 bases, and 18 bases lay in between. CDR3 length: 16 amino acids. Germline loops: CDR1 LGHDT, CDR2 YNNKEL (reference sequence).

This clonotype was seen ten or more times. The rearrangement links TRBV12-3 or TRBV12-4 to TRBJ1-1; D unclear. The CDR3 is 11 amino acids. V shed 6 bases and J shed 4 bases, with 6 bases lying between them. CDR3: CASRGITEAFF. CDR3 DNA: TGTGCCAGCAGGGGGATCACTGAAGCTTTCTTT.

This clonotype was recorded a few times. The genes are TRBV18 and TRBJ2-4; tentative D call: TRBD2 (6 bases). V lost 0 bases and J 0 bases, leaving 9 bases between the germline ends. CDR3 length: 16 residues. Germline V gene lookup returns CDR1 KGHSH and CDR2 LQKENI. CDR3 nucleotide sequence: TGTGCCAGCTCACCACCCGGGAGACTAGCCAAAAACATTCAGTACTTC. This gives the protein CASSPPGRLAKNIQYF.

This clonotype was counted only a few times. This rearrangement joins TRBV12-3 or TRBV12-4 to TRBJ2-7; D may be TRBD1 or TRBD2 (7 bases each). V was cut by 5 bases and J by 4 bases, with 12 bases left in between. This CDR3 is 13 amino acids long. The CDR3 bases are TGTGCCAGCAGTGGGGGGGACAGTTACGAGCAGTACTTC. The encoded protein is CASSGGDSYEQYF.

This clonotype has only a few counts. The chain links TRBV28 to TRBJ1-1, with D perhaps TRBD1 (5 bases). CDR3 length: 13 amino acids. Germline V gene lookup returns CDR1 MDHEN and CDR2 SYDVKM. V gave up 6 bases and J gave up 0 bases, with 8 bases separating them. This CDR3 reads CASSSTVNTEAFF. CDR3 in DNA: TGTGCCAGCAGCTCGACAGTGAACACTGAAGCTTTCTTT.

This chain joins TRBV14 and TRBJ1-1; D uncertain. V was pared by 1 base and J by 3 bases, with 9 bases between. This CDR3 spans 14 amino acids. Germline CDR1 SGHDN, CDR2 FVKESK. CDR3 sequence (DNA): TGTGCCAGCAGCCAAGTTGTTAGCTACACTGAAGCTTTCTTT. Encoded protein: CASSQVVSYTEAFF.

A few counts support this clonotype. V and J are TRBV7-2 and TRBJ2-3; TRBD2 matches at 10 bases. V shed 2 bases and J 6 bases; nucleotides not matched to a gene: 14. This CDR3 contains 18 residues. Germline CDR1 reads SGHTA; CDR2 reads FQGNSA. The CDR3, as DNA: TGTGCCAGCAGCTTATTTGGGCGAGCGGGGGGGCCGGGGGATACGCAGTATTTT. Amino acid sequence: CASSLFGRAGGPGDTQYF.

In this sample, this clonotype turned up many times. The chain joins TRBV14 to TRBJ2-3; 7 bases line up with TRBD2. Germline V gene sequence: CDR1 SGHDN, CDR2 FVKESK. The CDR3 loop spans 13 amino acids. V trimming: 4 bases; J trimming: 13 bases; junction bases outside the gene matches: 11. CDR3: CASSPVVGGGKYF. The CDR3 DNA follows: TGTGCCAGCAGCCCCGTTGTTGGCGGGGGAAAGTATTTT.

This clonotype was found many times. J is TRBJ2-1 and V is TRBV12-3 or TRBV12-4, with a weak D call TRBD1 (5 bases). The CDR3 runs 13 residues. Deletions cut 2 bases from V and 8 bases from J, with 10 bases between. The CDR3: CASSLQRQHEQFF. The DNA of the CDR3 is TGTGCCAGCAGTTTACAGAGACAGCATGAGCAGTTCTTC.

The chain is built from TRBV6-2 or TRBV6-3 and TRBJ1-1; no definite D call. V lost 2 bases and J lost 0, with 7 bases in between. The CDR3 is made up of 14 amino acids. CDR1 and CDR2 (germline): MNHEY, SVGEGT. CDR3 in amino acids: CASSYGQMNTEAFF. The CDR3 DNA is TGTGCCAGCAGTTACGGTCAGATGAACACTGAAGCTTTCTTT.

This clonotype occurred many times. The chain links TRBV6-5 to TRBJ1-1; D gene uncertain. Germline CDR1 reads MNHEY; CDR2 reads SVGAGI. This CDR3 comprises 15 residues. The V end lost 2 bases, the J end lost 1 base, and 11 bases lay between the germline ends. The CDR3, as DNA: TGTGCCAGCAGTTACGTGGGAGGGAAGAACACTGAAGCTTTCTTT. This codes for CASSYVGGKNTEAFF.

This clonotype was seen at least ten times. The genes are TRBV7-2 and TRBJ1-1; D is undetermined. V dropped 5 bases and J dropped 0 bases, with 13 bases sitting between them. This CDR3 has 15 amino acids. The germline gives CDR1 SGHTA, CDR2 FQGNSA. The CDR3 DNA reads TGTGCCAGCAGCCCCCGGGCCGTTATGAACACTGAAGCTTTCTTT. This encodes CASSPRAVMNTEAFF.

This chain joins TRBV29-1 and TRBJ2-7; 8 nucleotides align to TRBD2. V trimming: 6 bases; J trimming: 11 bases; junction bases outside the gene matches: 15. CDR3 length: 13 amino acids. Germline CDR1 is SQVTM and CDR2 is ANQGSEA. The CDR3 spells CSVGTDGREVEYF. As DNA, the CDR3 is TGCAGCGTCGGGACCGACGGGCGGGAGGTTGAGTACTTC.